These 32 T cell receptor beta chains came from one sample sequenced in a study of cytomegalovirus exposure and HLA in healthy donors. Vbeta (60) and Jbeta (13) primers were used in the PCR. Measured with immunoSEQ multiplex PCR; TCRdb has only the in-frame clones, and not every one. The sample has under 150,000 clones, 70% to 80% seen once. The sequencing sample was made of PBMCs. These receptors were collected from a woman aged 45-59 years in good health and CMV-seropositive.

The V call is TRBV7-3, the J call TRBJ1-1; a weak D match, TRBD1 (6 bases). V was cut by 7 bases and J by 0 bases, with 9 bases left in between. Germline V gene lookup returns CDR1 SGHTA and CDR2 FQGTGA. This CDR3 comprises 13 residues. The CDR3 DNA sequence: TGTGCCAGCAACAGGGATGTGAACACTGAAGCTTTCTTT. This encodes CASNRDVNTEAFF.

V usage is TRBV7-3 and J usage is TRBJ2-3; 9 positions agree with TRBD2. The CDR3 consists of 16 residues. The trim removed 3 bases at V and 3 bases at J, leaving 7 bases unmatched. The V gene's germline CDR1 is SGHTA and CDR2 FQGTGA. The CDR3 is CASSLGAGGRTDTQYF. The CDR3 DNA is TGTGCCAGCAGCTTGGGAGCGGGGGGTAGGACAGATACGCAGTATTTT.

This clone appeared a few times. V gene TRBV7-9 combines with J gene TRBJ2-2; TRBD1 matches at 7 bases. The CDR3 is 16 amino acids. V lost 5 bases to trimming and J lost 4 bases; unmatched junction nucleotides: 10. CDR1 and CDR2 from the germline V gene are SEHNR and FQNEAQ (reference sequence). The CDR3 sequence: CASSHVSGTATGELFF. The CDR3 nucleotides read TGTGCCAGCAGCCATGTCTCGGGGACAGCCACCGGGGAGCTGTTTTTT.

CDR3 nucleotides: TGTGCCAGCAGTTCCCCACTTAGCTCCTATAATTCACCCCTCCACTTT. It yields the protein CASSSPLSSYNSPLHF. The chain employs TRBV27 and TRBJ1-6; D not resolved. V was clipped by 4 bases and J by 0 bases, with 10 bases between them. The CDR3 extends over 16 amino acids. The germline CDR1 and CDR2 sequences are MNHEY and SMNVEV (reference sequence).

This clone appeared a single time. The chain carries TRBV19 and TRBJ1-1; 10 bases map to TRBD1. Germline lookup yields CDR1 LNHDA and CDR2 SQIVND (reference sequence). The CDR3 totals 16 residues. V shed 3 bases and J 4 bases; nucleotides not matched to a gene: 8. The CDR3 protein is CASSMGDRGVGTEAFF. The DNA of the CDR3 is TGTGCCAGTAGTATGGGGGACAGGGGAGTAGGCACTGAAGCTTTCTTT.

This chain links TRBV28 with TRBJ2-7; possibly TRBD1 for D (6 bases). The V end was cut by 1 base, the J end by 5 bases, with 15 bases between. The CDR3 has 15 amino acids. CDR1 and CDR2 (germline): MDHEN, SYDVKM. The CDR3 reads CASSLYREKSHEQYF. The CDR3 bases are TGTGCCAGCAGTTTATACAGGGAAAAGAGCCACGAGCAGTACTTC.

This clone has just one count. The chain uses TRBV29-1 and TRBJ2-3, with TRBD1 identical over 8 bases. CDR3 length: 13 amino acids. The ends lost 4 bases at V and 0 bases at J; junction bases unmatched: 0. CDR1 SQVTM and CDR2 ANQGSEA come from the germline V gene. The CDR3 DNA sequence: TGCAGCGTTGGACAGGGGAGCACAGATACGCAGTATTTT. This codes for CSVGQGSTDTQYF.

The gene calls are TRBV7-9 and TRBJ1-4; D unclear. The CDR3 runs 13 residues. CDR1 is SEHNR and CDR2 is FQNEAQ in the germline V gene (reference sequence). Trimming took off 1 base at V and 10 bases at J, with 10 bases between the two ends. The CDR3 sequence: CASSLVGFGKLFF. The CDR3 nucleotides read TGTGCCAGCAGCTTAGTCGGTTTTGGAAAACTGTTTTTT.

The genes are TRBV7-8 and TRBJ1-2, with a tentative D call TRBD1 (6 bases). Germline V CDR1 and CDR2: SGHVS, FQNEAQ. The germline V and J ends were trimmed by 7 bases and 4 bases, with 10 bases remaining between them. The CDR3 totals 12 residues. The CDR3 nucleotides are TGTGCCAGCACACAACAGGGCTATGGCTACACCTTC. Amino acid sequence: CASTQQGYGYTF.

The J gene is TRBJ2-2, the V gene TRBV7-3; 8 positions agree with TRBD1. The germline V gene encodes CDR1 SGHTA and CDR2 FQGTGA. The CDR3 loop spans 16 amino acids. V shed 3 bases and J 6 bases; nucleotides not matched to a gene: 9. CDR3 in DNA: TGTGCCAGCAGCTTTCTCAGACAGGGGAAATCCGGGGAGCTGTTTTTT. It is translated as CASSFLRQGKSGELFF.

Regarding this clone: Other DNA sequences in this specimen translate into the identical CDR3. CDR3 sequence: CSARTGDEQFF. Written as DNA, the CDR3 is TGCAGTGCCAGAACAGGGGATGAGCAGTTCTTC. This chain uses TRBV20-1 with TRBJ2-1, with TRBD1 identical over 7 bases. V lost 6 bases to trimming and J lost 8 bases; unmatched junction nucleotides: 4. This CDR3 region has 11 residues. The V gene's germline CDR1 is DFQATT and CDR2 SNEGSKA (reference sequence).

V usage is TRBV6-5 and J usage is TRBJ1-5, with 8 bases aligning to TRBD1. Germline loops: CDR1 MNHEY, CDR2 SVGAGI. The V segment lost 6 bases and the J segment 6 bases; nucleotides outside the gene matches: 7. The CDR3 length is 14 residues. The CDR3 bases are TGTGCCAGCAGCAATGGACAGGGCGGTCAGCCCCAGCATTTT. Its translation: CASSNGQGGQPQHF.

The chain carries TRBV6-4 and TRBJ1-2; D is perhaps TRBD1 (5 bases). V lost 0 bases and J lost 4, with 6 bases in between. The CDR3 loop spans 13 amino acids. CDR1 and CDR2 (germline): MRHNA, SNTAGT. As DNA, the CDR3 is TGTGCCAGCAGTGACTCCAGGGCCTATGGCTACACCTTC. Amino acids: CASSDSRAYGYTF.

The rearrangement joins TRBV4-3 to TRBJ1-1; tentative D call: TRBD1 (5 bases). V dropped 0 bases and J dropped 4 bases, with 12 bases sitting between them. Per germline, CDR1 LGHNA and CDR2 YSLEER. The CDR3 spans 15 residues. In nucleotides, the CDR3 is TGCGCCAGCAGCCAAGATACAGGAGGGAGCACTGAAGCTTTCTTT. Translation: CASSQDTGGSTEAFF.

The CDR3 loop reads CASSSSAWANVLTF. The CDR3 region has the DNA TGTGCCAGCAGCTCGAGCGCTTGGGCCAACGTCCTGACTTTC. The chain joins TRBV7-3 to TRBJ2-6; D gene uncertain. The V and J ends lost 4 bases and 5 bases respectively, with 9 bases between them. CDR1 and CDR2 from the germline V gene are SGHTA and FQGTGA. CDR3 size: 14 residues. Looking up the rest from reference TRBV7-3 and TRBJ2-6 gives the full variable domain: GAGVSQTPSNKVTEKGKYVELRCDPISGHTALYWYRQSLGQGPEFLIYFQGTGAADDSGLPNDRFFAVRPEGSVSTLKIQRTERGDSAVYLCASSSSAWANVLTFGAGSRLTVL.

The gene calls are TRBV30 and TRBJ1-4; a weak D match, TRBD1 (5 bases). This CDR3 comprises 16 residues. With 0 bases removed from V and 7 bases from J, the gap between germline ends came to 18 bases. CDR1 GTSNPN and CDR2 SVGIG come from the germline V gene (reference sequence). The CDR3 bases are TGTGCCTGGAGTGTAGCCGGTACGGGGAGGGGTGAAAAACTGTTTTTT. Translated: CAWSVAGTGRGEKLFF.

This rearrangement joins TRBV29-1 to TRBJ2-3, with 8 bases identical to TRBD2. In germline, CDR1 is SQVTM, CDR2 ANQGSEA. V trimming: 2 bases; J trimming: 2 bases; junction bases outside the gene matches: 12. CDR3 length: 17 residues. DNA of the CDR3: TGCAGCGTTGAATGGGTGGGACTAGTAATTCACACAGATACGCAGTATTTT. Its translation: CSVEWVGLVIHTDTQYF.

This clone has only a few counts. The J gene is TRBJ1-2, the V gene TRBV14, with TRBD1 identical over 9 bases. Germline CDR1 reads SGHDN; CDR2 reads FVKESK. V lost 3 bases, J lost 7 bases, and 6 bases stayed unmatched. The CDR3 runs to 14 residues. CDR3 bases: TGTGCCAGCAGCCAGGACAGGGGCACGGGTGGCTACACCTTC. Amino acid sequence: CASSQDRGTGGYTF. The complete variable domain, with remaining parts taken from reference TRBV14 and TRBJ1-2, reads EAGVTQFPSHSVIEKGQTVTLRCDPISGHDNLYWYRRVMGKEIKFLLHFVKESKQDESGMPNNRFLAERTGGTYSTLKVQPAELEDSGVYFCASSQDRGTGGYTFGSGTRLTVV.

There are a few counts of this clone. The chain combines TRBV2 with TRBJ2-2; 9 nucleotides line up with TRBD2. The CDR3 runs 15 residues. Germline CDR1 SNHLY, CDR2 FYNNEI. Trimming cost V 8 bases and J 1 base; bases outside gene matches: 5. The CDR3 DNA follows: TGTGCCAGCGAGCGGGGGGTCCTGAACACCGGGGAGCTGTTTTTT. Protein sequence: CASERGVLNTGELFF. The whole variable domain, remainder taken from reference TRBV2 and TRBJ2-2, is EPEVTQTPSHQVTQMGQEVILRCVPISNHLYFYWYRQILGQKVEFLVSFYNNEISEKSEIFDDQFSVERPDGSNFTLKIRSTKLEDSAMYFCASERGVLNTGELFFGEGSRLTVL.

The chain employs TRBV7-9 and TRBJ1-5; D is ambiguous. The V gene lost 3 bases and the J gene lost 5 bases, with 11 bases spanning the gap. The V gene's germline CDR1 is SEHNR and CDR2 FQNEAQ (reference sequence). The length of the CDR3 is 14 residues. The CDR3 spells CASSFSNGDQPQHF. In nucleotides, the CDR3 is TGTGCCAGCAGCTTTAGTAACGGGGATCAGCCCCAGCATTTT.

The chain links TRBV6-5 to TRBJ1-6, with TRBD1 identical over 7 bases. V shed 5 bases and J 9 bases; nucleotides not matched to a gene: 10. The CDR3 has 15 residues. CDR1 and CDR2 from the germline V gene are MNHEY and SVGAGI. CDR3 loop: CASSKRRTGGSPLHF. Written as DNA, the CDR3 is TGTGCCAGCAGTAAACGACGGACAGGAGGTTCACCCCTCCACTTT.

V usage is TRBV6-5 and J usage is TRBJ2-3, with 7 bases lining up with TRBD1. J gave up 2 bases and V 6 bases, and 8 bases lay outside the gene matches. This CDR3 is built from 15 residues. The V gene's germline CDR1 is MNHEY and CDR2 SVGAGI. Here the CDR3 reads CASRGEGANTDTQYF. CDR3 bases: TGTGCCAGCAGGGGTGAGGGGGCCAACACAGATACGCAGTATTTT.

The V and J genes are TRBV19 and TRBJ1-2; 8 positions match TRBD1. Germline trimming cut 8 bases from V and 7 bases from J; bases unmatched to any gene: 18. Looked up from germline, CDR1 is LNHDA and CDR2 is SQIVND (reference sequence). This CDR3 has 16 amino acids. The CDR3 sequence is CASEGQAGFGGGGYTF. The DNA for the CDR3 is TGTGCCAGTGAGGGACAGGCCGGGTTTGGAGGAGGTGGCTACACCTTC.

The V gene is TRBV6-6, the J gene TRBJ1-2, with D unclear. V was clipped by 7 bases and J by 0 bases, with 12 bases between them. Germline-derived CDR1 and CDR2 are MNHNY and SVGAGI (reference sequence). CDR3 length: 14 amino acids. The CDR3 sequence: CASKPTNTNYGYTF. CDR3 DNA: TGTGCCAGCAAGCCAACCAATACTAACTATGGCTACACCTTC.

V usage is TRBV7-3 and J usage is TRBJ1-1, with 7 bases lining up with TRBD1. J was trimmed by 3 bases and V by 0 bases; bases with no gene match: 1. CDR1 and CDR2 (germline): SGHTA, FQGTGA. This CDR3 is built from 14 residues. The CDR3 spells CASSLTGTDTEAFF. CDR3 sequence (DNA): TGTGCCAGCAGCTTAACGGGGACAGACACTGAAGCTTTCTTT.

This clone was counted between two and nine times. The V and J genes are TRBV6-5 and TRBJ2-1, with a weak D call TRBD2 (5 bases). Trimming stripped 8 bases from V and 7 bases from J, with 15 bases between. This CDR3 has 13 amino acids. The germline gives CDR1 MNHEY, CDR2 SVGAGI. The CDR3 here is CASLPYSGNEQFF. The CDR3 nucleotides read TGTGCCAGCCTCCCCTACAGCGGTAATGAGCAGTTCTTC.

This rearrangement joins TRBV20-1 to TRBJ2-7; no firm D call. V was clipped by 5 bases and J by 4 bases, with 9 bases between them. The CDR3 spans 11 residues. The germline CDR1 and CDR2 sequences are DFQATT and SNEGSKA (reference sequence). The CDR3 loop reads CSARQEYEQYF. In DNA, the CDR3 is TGCAGTGCTCGGCAGGAATACGAGCAGTACTTC.

The chain recombines TRBV4-3 with TRBJ1-2, with D possibly matching TRBD1 (6 bases). Trimming took off 0 bases at V and 5 bases at J, with 13 bases between the two ends. The length of the CDR3 is 15 residues. Germline loops: CDR1 LGHNA, CDR2 YSLEER. This chain's CDR3 is CASSQDTKTGYGYTF. The DNA for the CDR3 is TGCGCCAGCAGCCAAGATACGAAGACAGGTTATGGCTACACCTTC.

This sequence joins TRBV28 and TRBJ1-4; tentatively, D is TRBD1 (6 bases). The germline V gene encodes CDR1 MDHEN and CDR2 SYDVKM. Trimming took 5 bases from V and 5 from J, leaving 15 bases between them. The CDR3 is 15 amino acids. DNA of the CDR3: TGTGCCAGCAGTCCCACGGACAGACAAAATGAAAAACTGTTTTTT. Amino acid sequence: CASSPTDRQNEKLFF.

The CDR3 DNA is TGTGCCAGCAGTCTGACTAGCAGGGGTTCAGATACGCAGTATTTT. Protein: CASSLTSRGSDTQYF. J is TRBJ2-3 and V is TRBV6-5, with a possible D match to TRBD2 (7 bases). The CDR3 has 15 amino acids. Between the trimmed V and J ends, which lost 5 bases and 4 bases, there was a span of 16 bases. In germline, CDR1 is MNHEY, CDR2 SVGAGI.

This clone occurred a few times. This chain connects TRBV5-4 to TRBJ2-1; 9 bases fit TRBD2. The V segment lost 4 bases and the J segment 0 bases; nucleotides outside the gene matches: 11. The CDR3 sequence is 18 residues long. Germline V CDR1 and CDR2: SGHNT, YYREEE (reference sequence). CDR3 sequence reads: CASSRAGSGGYSYNEQFF. CDR3 sequence (DNA): TGTGCCAGCAGCCGCGCAGGGAGCGGGGGGTACTCCTACAATGAGCAGTTCTTC.

This rearrangement joins TRBV7-2 to TRBJ2-1; D gene unclear. V was pared by 8 bases and J by 0 bases, with 8 bases between. This CDR3 is 13 amino acids long. Germline V gene sequence: CDR1 SGHTA, CDR2 FQGNSA. CDR3 protein: CASELSSYNEQFF. CDR3 nucleotide sequence: TGTGCCAGCGAACTGAGCTCCTACAATGAGCAGTTCTTC.